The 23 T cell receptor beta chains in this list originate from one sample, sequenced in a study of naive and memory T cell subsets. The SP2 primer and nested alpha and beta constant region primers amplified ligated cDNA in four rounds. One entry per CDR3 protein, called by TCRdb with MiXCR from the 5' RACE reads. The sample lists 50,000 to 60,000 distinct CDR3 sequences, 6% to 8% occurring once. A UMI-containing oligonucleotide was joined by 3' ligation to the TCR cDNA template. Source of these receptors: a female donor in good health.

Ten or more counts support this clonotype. CDR3 in DNA: TGCAGCTCAACCGACTACAGGGGAAATGAGCAGTTCTTC. Encoded protein: CSSTDYRGNEQFF. The chain couples TRBV29-1 to TRBJ2-1; 7 bases align to TRBD1. CDR3 length: 13 residues. After removal of 8 bases from V and 7 bases from J, the junction contained 11 bases not matched to a gene. CDR1 is SQVTM and CDR2 is ANQGSEA in the germline V gene.

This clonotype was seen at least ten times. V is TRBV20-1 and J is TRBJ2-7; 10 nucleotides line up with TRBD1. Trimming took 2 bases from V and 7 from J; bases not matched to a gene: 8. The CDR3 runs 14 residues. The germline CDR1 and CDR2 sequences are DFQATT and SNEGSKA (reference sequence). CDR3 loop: CSARLGGQGNEQYF. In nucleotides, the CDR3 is TGCAGTGCTAGACTAGGGGGACAGGGGAATGAGCAGTACTTC.

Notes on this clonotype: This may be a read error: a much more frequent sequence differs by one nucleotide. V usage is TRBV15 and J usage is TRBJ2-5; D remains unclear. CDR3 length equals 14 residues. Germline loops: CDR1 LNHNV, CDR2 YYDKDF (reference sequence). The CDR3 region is CATNREASRETQYF. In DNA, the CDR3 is TGTGCCACCAACAGAGAAGCGAGTAGGGAGACCCAGTACTTC.

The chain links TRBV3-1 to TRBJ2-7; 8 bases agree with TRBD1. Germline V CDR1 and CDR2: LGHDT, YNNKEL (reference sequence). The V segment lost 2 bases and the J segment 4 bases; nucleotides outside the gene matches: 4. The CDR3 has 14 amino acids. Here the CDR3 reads CASSQTRTGYEQYF. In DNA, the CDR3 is TGTGCCAGCAGCCAAACGAGGACAGGGTACGAGCAGTACTTC.

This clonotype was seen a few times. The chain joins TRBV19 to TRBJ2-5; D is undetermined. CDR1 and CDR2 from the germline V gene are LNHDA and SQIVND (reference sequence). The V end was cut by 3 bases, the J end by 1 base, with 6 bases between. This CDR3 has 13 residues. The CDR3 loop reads CASSMGPQETQYF. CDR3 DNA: TGTGCCAGTAGTATGGGTCCCCAAGAGACCCAGTACTTC. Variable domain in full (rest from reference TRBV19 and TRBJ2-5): DGGITQSPKYLFRKEGQNVTLSCEQNLNHDAMYWYRQDPGQGLRLIYYSQIVNDFQKGDIAEGYSVSREKKESFPLTVTSAQKNPTAFYLCASSMGPQETQYFGPGTRLLVL.

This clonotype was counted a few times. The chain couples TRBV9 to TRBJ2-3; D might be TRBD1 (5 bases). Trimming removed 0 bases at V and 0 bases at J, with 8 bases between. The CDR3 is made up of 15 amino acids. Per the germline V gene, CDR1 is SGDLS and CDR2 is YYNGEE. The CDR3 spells CASSVAGYSTDTQYF. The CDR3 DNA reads TGTGCCAGCAGCGTAGCAGGGTATAGCACAGATACGCAGTATTTT.

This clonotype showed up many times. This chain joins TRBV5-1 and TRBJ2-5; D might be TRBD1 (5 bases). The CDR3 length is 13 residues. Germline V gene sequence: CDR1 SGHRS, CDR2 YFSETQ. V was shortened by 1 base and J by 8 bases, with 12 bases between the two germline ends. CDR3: CASSLIQGKTQYF. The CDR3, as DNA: TGCGCCAGCAGCTTGATCCAGGGAAAAACCCAGTACTTC.

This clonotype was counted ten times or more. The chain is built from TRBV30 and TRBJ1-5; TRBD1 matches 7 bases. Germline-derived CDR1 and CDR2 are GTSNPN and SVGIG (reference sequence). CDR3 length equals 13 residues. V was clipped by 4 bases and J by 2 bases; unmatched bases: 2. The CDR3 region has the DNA TGTGCCTGGAACCAGGGGGGCAATCAGCCCCAGCATTTT. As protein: CAWNQGGNQPQHF.

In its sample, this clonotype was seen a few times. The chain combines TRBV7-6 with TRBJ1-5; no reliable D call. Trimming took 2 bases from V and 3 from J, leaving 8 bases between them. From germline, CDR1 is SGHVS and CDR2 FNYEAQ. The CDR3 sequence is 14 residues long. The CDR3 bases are TGTGCCAGCAGCTTACGCCCCTTCAATCAGCCCCAGCATTTT. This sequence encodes CASSLRPFNQPQHF. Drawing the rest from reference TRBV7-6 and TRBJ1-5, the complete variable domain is GAGVSQSPRYKVTKRGQDVALRCDPISGHVSLYWYRQALGQGPEFLTYFNYEAQQDKSGLPNDRFSAERPEGSISTLTIQRTEQRDSAMYRCASSLRPFNQPQHFGDGTRLSIL.

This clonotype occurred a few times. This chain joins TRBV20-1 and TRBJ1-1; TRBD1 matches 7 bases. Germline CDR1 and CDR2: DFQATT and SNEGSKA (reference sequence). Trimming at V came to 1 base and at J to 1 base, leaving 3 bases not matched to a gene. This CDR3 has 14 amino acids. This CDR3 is CSARGRDRNTEAFF. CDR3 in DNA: TGCAGTGCTAGAGGGAGGGACAGGAACACTGAAGCTTTCTTT.

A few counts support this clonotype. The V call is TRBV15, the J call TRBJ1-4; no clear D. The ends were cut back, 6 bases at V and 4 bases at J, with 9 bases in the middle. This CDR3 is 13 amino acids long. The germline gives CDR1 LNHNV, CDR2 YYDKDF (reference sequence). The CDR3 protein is CATRRGYNEKLFF. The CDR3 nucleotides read TGTGCCACCAGACGGGGTTATAATGAAAAACTGTTTTTT.

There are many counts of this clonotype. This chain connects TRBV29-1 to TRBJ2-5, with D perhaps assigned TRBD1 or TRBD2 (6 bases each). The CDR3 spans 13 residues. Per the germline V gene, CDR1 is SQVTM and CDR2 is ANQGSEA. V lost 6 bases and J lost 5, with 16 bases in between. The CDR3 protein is CSVRPGAEETQYF. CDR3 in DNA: TGCAGCGTCCGACCGGGGGCCGAGGAGACCCAGTACTTC.

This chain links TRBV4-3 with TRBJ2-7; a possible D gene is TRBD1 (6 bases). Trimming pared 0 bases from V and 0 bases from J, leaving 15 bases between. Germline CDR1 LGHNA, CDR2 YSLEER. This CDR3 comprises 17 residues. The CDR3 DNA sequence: TGCGCCAGCAGCCAAGAAAGGGTCGGACAGAGCTCCTACGAGCAGTACTTC. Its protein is CASSQERVGQSSYEQYF.

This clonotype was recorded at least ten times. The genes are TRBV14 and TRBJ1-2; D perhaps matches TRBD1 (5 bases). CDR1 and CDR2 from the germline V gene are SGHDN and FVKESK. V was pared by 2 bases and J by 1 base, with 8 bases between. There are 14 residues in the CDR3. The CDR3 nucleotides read TGTGCCAGCAGCCAATATCAGGGTAACTATGGCTACACCTTC. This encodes CASSQYQGNYGYTF.

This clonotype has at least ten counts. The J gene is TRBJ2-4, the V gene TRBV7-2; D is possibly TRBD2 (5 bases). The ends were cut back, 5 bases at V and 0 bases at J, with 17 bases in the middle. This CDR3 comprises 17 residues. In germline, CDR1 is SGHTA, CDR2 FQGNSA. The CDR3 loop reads CASSLTGSALAKNIQYF. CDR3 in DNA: TGTGCCAGCAGCCTCACGGGGTCAGCCCTAGCCAAAAACATTCAGTACTTC.

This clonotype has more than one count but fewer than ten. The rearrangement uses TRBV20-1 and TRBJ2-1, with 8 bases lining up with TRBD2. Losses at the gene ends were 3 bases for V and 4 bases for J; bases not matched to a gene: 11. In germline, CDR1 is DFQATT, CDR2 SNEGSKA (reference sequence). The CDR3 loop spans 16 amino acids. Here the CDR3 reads CSARGLAGLIYNEQFF. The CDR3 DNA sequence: TGCAGTGCTAGGGGATTAGCGGGGCTTATATACAATGAGCAGTTCTTC.

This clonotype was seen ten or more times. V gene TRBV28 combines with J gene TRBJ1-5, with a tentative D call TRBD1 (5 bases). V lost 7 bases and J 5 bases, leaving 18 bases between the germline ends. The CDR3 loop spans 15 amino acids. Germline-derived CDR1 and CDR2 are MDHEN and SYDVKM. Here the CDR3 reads CASILSTGGYQPQHF. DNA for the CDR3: TGTGCCAGCATACTGTCAACAGGAGGGTATCAGCCCCAGCATTTT.

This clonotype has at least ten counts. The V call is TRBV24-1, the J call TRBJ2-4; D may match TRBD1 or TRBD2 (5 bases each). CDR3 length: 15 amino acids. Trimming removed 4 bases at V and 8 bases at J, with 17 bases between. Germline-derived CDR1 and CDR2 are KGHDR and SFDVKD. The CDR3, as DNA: TGTGCCACCAGTGACGGGACCCACCAAGGGGACATTCAGTACTTC. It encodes CATSDGTHQGDIQYF.

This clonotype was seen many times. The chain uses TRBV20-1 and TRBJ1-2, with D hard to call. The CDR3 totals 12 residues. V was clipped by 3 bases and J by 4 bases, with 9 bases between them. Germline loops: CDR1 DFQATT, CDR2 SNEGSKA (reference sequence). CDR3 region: CSASSNLYGYTF. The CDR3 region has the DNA TGCAGTGCTAGCTCCAACCTCTATGGCTACACCTTC.

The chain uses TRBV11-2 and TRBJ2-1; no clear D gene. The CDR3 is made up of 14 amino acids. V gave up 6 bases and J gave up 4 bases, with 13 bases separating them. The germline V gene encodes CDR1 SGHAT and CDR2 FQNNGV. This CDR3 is CASSPTAWYNEQFF. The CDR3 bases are TGTGCCAGCAGTCCTACGGCCTGGTACAATGAGCAGTTCTTC.

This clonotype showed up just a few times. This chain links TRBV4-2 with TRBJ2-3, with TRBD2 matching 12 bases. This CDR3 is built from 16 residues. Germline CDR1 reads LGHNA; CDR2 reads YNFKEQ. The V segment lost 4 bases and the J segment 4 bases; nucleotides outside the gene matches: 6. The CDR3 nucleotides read TGTGCCAGCAGCCGCTCAACTAGCGGGGGGTCAGATACGCAGTATTTT. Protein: CASSRSTSGGSDTQYF.

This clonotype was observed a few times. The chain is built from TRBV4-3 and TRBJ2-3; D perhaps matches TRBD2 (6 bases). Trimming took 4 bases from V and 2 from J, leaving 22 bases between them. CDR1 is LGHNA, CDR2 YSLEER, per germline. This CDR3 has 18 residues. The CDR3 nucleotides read TGCGCCAGCAGCCGAGAGAGTTTGGCTGGCGGGAACACAGATACGCAGTATTTT. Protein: CASSRESLAGGNTDTQYF.

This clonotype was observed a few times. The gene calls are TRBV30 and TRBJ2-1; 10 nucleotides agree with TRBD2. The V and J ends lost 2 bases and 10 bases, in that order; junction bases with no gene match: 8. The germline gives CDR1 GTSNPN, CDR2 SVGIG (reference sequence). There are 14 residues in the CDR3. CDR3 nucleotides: TGTGCCTGGAGTCTAGCGGGGGCCCGAGTGGAGCAGTTCTTC. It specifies CAWSLAGARVEQFF.